Shown below are 8 T cell receptor beta chains from a single sample sequenced in a study of blood T cells in healthy people across ages. Together with a sample-barcoded 5' primer, a J-beta primer mix was included in a second PCR lasting roughly 6 to 12 cycles. Each CDR3 protein is one row after TCRdb ran MiXCR on the 5' RACE reads. The table lists about 640,000 distinct CDR3 sequences, under 70% of them singletons, with over 30% in the top ten. Sequences were obtained from blood. All receptors come from a man aged 55 to 70 in good health.

The V and J genes are TRBV5-1 and TRBJ2-7; TRBD1 matches 7 bases. Per germline, CDR1 SGHRS and CDR2 YFSETQ. V lost 5 bases, J lost 1 base, and 9 bases stayed unmatched. The CDR3 length is 15 residues. For the CDR3, the DNA is TGCGCCAGCAGGCCTGGACAGGCGATTTCCTACGAGCAGTACTTC. This translates into CASRPGQAISYEQYF.

This clonotype was counted only a few times. The chain is built from TRBV5-1 and TRBJ1-2; 9 bases are shared with TRBD1. V lost 3 bases, J lost 5 bases, and 8 bases stayed unmatched. The CDR3 covers 15 residues. Germline CDR1 SGHRS, CDR2 YFSETQ. The CDR3 DNA reads TGCGCCAGCAGCTCCGGGACAGGGTTTGGTTATGGCTACACCTTC. Protein: CASSSGTGFGYGYTF.

The chain carries TRBV18 and TRBJ1-5, with D possibly TRBD1 on 5 matching bases. CDR3 length: 17 residues. The ends were cut back, 6 bases at V and 0 bases at J, with 18 bases in the middle. In germline, CDR1 is KGHSH, CDR2 LQKENI. As DNA, the CDR3 is TGTGCCAGCTCCCCTAAAGGGGCCCTCAATAGCAATCAGCCCCAGCATTTT. It yields the protein CASSPKGALNSNQPQHF.

The genes are TRBV6-6 and TRBJ1-1, with D possibly matching TRBD1 (5 bases). Per germline, CDR1 MNHNY and CDR2 SVGAGI (reference sequence). Trimming left V 6 bases short and J 5 bases short, with 25 bases between. The CDR3 extends over 17 amino acids. CDR3 residues: CASSARRGGRGSTEAFF. CDR3 DNA sequence: TGTGCCAGCAGCGCCCGCCGGGGGGGAAGAGGGTCGACTGAAGCTTTCTTT.

The chain employs TRBV7-9 and TRBJ2-7; 7 bases are a match to TRBD1. Germline loops: CDR1 SEHNR, CDR2 FQNEAQ (reference sequence). The CDR3 totals 14 residues. Trimming removed 4 bases from V and 6 bases from J; junction bases left unmatched: 9. The CDR3 nucleotides are TGTGCCAGCAGCTCACACAGGGGTCGGGGCGAGCAGTACTTC. It encodes CASSSHRGRGEQYF.

The V gene is TRBV6-6, the J gene TRBJ1-2; D is unresolved. The CDR3 sequence is 10 residues long. CDR1 MNHNY and CDR2 SVGAGI come from the germline V gene (reference sequence). The chain's CDR3 is CVSRGGGYTF. In nucleotides, the CDR3 is TGTGTCAGTCGGGGAGGCGGCTACACCTTC.

DNA for the CDR3: TGTGCCAGCACCCAGGACTGGGGCGGAGATACGCAGTATTTT. This translates into CASTQDWGGDTQYF. The V gene is TRBV7-2, the J gene TRBJ2-3, with D possibly called TRBD1 or TRBD2 (5 bases each). CDR3 length: 14 residues. The V end lost 7 bases, the J end lost 5 bases, and 16 bases lay between the germline ends. Germline CDR1 is SGHTA and CDR2 is FQGNSA.

Only one count was recorded for this clonotype. CDR3 sequence: CASSQDIGQSNYGYTF. CDR3 sequence (DNA): TGCGCCAGCAGCCAAGACATAGGACAGTCTAACTATGGCTACACCTTC. This rearrangement joins TRBV4-1 to TRBJ1-2; a weak D match, TRBD1 (6 bases). The V end was cut by 0 bases, the J end by 0 bases, with 11 bases between. This CDR3 contains 16 residues. Germline V lookup: CDR1 MGHRA, CDR2 YSYEKL.